The source of this T cell receptor (beta chain) is a study of blood T cell repertoires in COVID-19. Assay used: immunoSEQ multiplex PCR; TCRdb lists only in-frame clones, some missing. The sample has 210,000 or so clones; around four fifths are singletons. This sequence originates from a middle-aged man with active or convalescent COVID-19. The specimen sequenced was peripheral blood.

The CDR3: CASSYSGGRTDTQYF. CDR3 DNA: TGTGCCAGCAGTTACAGTGGGGGCAGGACAGATACGCAGTATTTT. V gene TRBV6-6 combines with J gene TRBJ2-3, with D possibly matching TRBD1 (6 bases). The CDR3 length is 15 residues. Germline V CDR1 and CDR2: MNHNY, SVGAGI (reference sequence). The germline V and J ends were trimmed by 2 bases and 3 bases, with 12 bases remaining between them.